This TCR beta chain was retrieved from a study of blood T cells in healthy people across ages. The CDR3 has 13 residues. The V gene lost 3 bases and the J gene lost 8 bases, with 14 bases spanning the gap. From germline, CDR1 is SGHRS and CDR2 YFSETQ. Sample-barcoded 5' priming and a J-beta primer mix drove a second PCR of roughly 6 to 12 cycles. TCRdb re-called the 5' RACE reads through MiXCR, storing one row per CDR3 protein. This sample has 700,000 to 900,000 distinct CDR3 sequences, with around half found just once. The material sequenced was blood. This sequence joins TRBV5-1 and TRBJ1-1; D may be TRBD1 (5 bases). This clonotype was sampled from a man older than 75 in good health. The CDR3 nucleotides are TGCGCCAGCAGCTATTTCAGCCGGGACGAAGCTTTCTTT. Protein sequence: CASSYFSRDEAFF.